Following are 7 T cell receptor beta chains from one sample sequenced in a study of cytomegalovirus exposure and HLA in healthy donors. PCR involved 60 Vbeta and 13 Jbeta primers. Sequencing used immunoSEQ multiplex PCR; TCRdb keeps in-frame clones, though not all of them. The sample yields around 64,000 clones, around 86% seen once. The sequenced sample was PBMCs. The origin of the receptors is a woman aged 25 to 39 in good health and CMV-seronegative.

The J gene is TRBJ2-5, the V gene TRBV2, with 9 bases aligning to TRBD2. Germline V gives CDR1 SNHLY, CDR2 FYNNEI. This CDR3 is built from 15 residues. The junction had 5 bases not matched to a gene; V was cut back by 4 bases and J by 2 bases. The CDR3 loop is CASSGGGGRQETQYF. The DNA for the CDR3 is TGTGCCAGCAGTGGCGGGGGGGGCAGACAAGAGACCCAGTACTTC.

This sequence joins TRBV9 and TRBJ2-3; D not resolved. Germline values: CDR1 SGDLS, CDR2 YYNGEE. Trimming cost V 7 bases and J 1 base, with 4 bases left between them. The CDR3 has 11 residues. The CDR3, as DNA: TGTGCCAGCGAGGGCACAGATACGCAGTATTTT. This translates into CASEGTDTQYF.

V and J are TRBV5-4 and TRBJ1-1, with TRBD1 as a possible D gene (5 bases). Trimming removed 0 bases at V and 0 bases at J, with 6 bases between. Per the germline V gene, CDR1 is SGHNT and CDR2 is YYREEE (reference sequence). The length of the CDR3 is 14 residues. The DNA of the CDR3 is TGTGCCAGCAGCTTGGAAGGGGTGAACACTGAAGCTTTCTTT. Translating gives CASSLEGVNTEAFF.

This sequence joins TRBV19 and TRBJ1-1, with D perhaps TRBD1 (6 bases). The germline CDR1 and CDR2 sequences are LNHDA and SQIVND (reference sequence). CDR3 length: 13 amino acids. V dropped 5 bases and J dropped 5 bases, with 12 bases sitting between them. The CDR3 nucleotides are TGTGCCAGTAGTTGGGGGCGAGGGACTGAAGCTTTCTTT. Translation gives CASSWGRGTEAFF.

This clone was recorded once. CDR3 coding DNA: TGTGCCAGCAGTTCCGGGGGGGGAAGGGAGACCCAGTACTTC. It encodes CASSSGGGRETQYF. V gene TRBV6-5 combines with J gene TRBJ2-5, with 8 bases identical to TRBD2. Looked up from germline, CDR1 is MNHEY and CDR2 is SVGAGI. Trimming cost V 4 bases and J 5 bases; bases outside gene matches: 6. The CDR3 totals 14 residues.

In nucleotides, the CDR3 is TGTGCCAGCAGCTTAGGAAGGGGCCAAGAGACCCAGTACTTC. Its translation: CASSLGRGQETQYF. The rearrangement joins TRBV7-8 to TRBJ2-5, with D perhaps matching TRBD1 (5 bases). V lost 1 base to trimming and J lost 1 base, with 7 bases between them. The CDR3 covers 14 residues. Germline V lookup: CDR1 SGHVS, CDR2 FQNEAQ.

The chain recombines TRBV21-1 with TRBJ1-2; the DNA was not compared with TRBD1, the D call given in the table. TRBV21-1 is a pseudogene. CDR3 length: 14 residues. CDR3 region: CASSTPTGARGYTF. The CDR3 nucleotides are TGTGCCAGCAGCACTCCGACAGGGGCTCGAGGCTACACCTTC.